This TCR beta chain was observed in a study of breast tumors, draining lymph nodes, adjacent tissues (TCRdb year 2016). Describing the broader study: In breast cancer patients, the study compared the TCR beta repertoires of tumor, adjacent nontumor tissue and axillary lymph nodes. The study aimed to assess the relationships and possible T-cell exchange between tumor, surrounding tissue and draining lymph node repertoires in human breast cancer. Here is what the overall study found, with its caveats: Tumor T-cell repertoires showed less diversity than lymph node repertoires and more diversity than nontumor tissue repertoires, and tumor T-cell repertoires showed preferential V and J gene usage. Rather than being directly demonstrated, the conclusion that tumor T cells originate in lymph nodes was presented as consistent with a hypothesis. Tumor and nontumor tissue repertoires were found to be significantly more similar in luminal-like than in basal-like breast cancer. The data were considered consistent with the idea that most tumor T cells come from the lymph node and then expand in tumor tissue.

Sequenced on an Illumina HiSeq 2000. TCR beta chain libraries were generated through multiplex PCR amplification. The amplified TCR beta chain products were analyzed by high-throughput sequencing. Using fastp trimming at Q25 and MiXCR clonotype assembly, TCRdb reanalyzed the public sequencing data and kept in-frame beta chains. Records with the same CDR3 protein are collapsed into one entry carrying the most frequent genes and DNA. This sample lists 290,000 or so distinct CDR3 sequences; over 30% were detected once. Together, the top ten hold roughly 1.2% of the sample. This clonotype has a count of ten or more. Its specific antigen is unknown. Base qualities are not recorded, but no much larger clone differs from it by a single base. The lymph node samples were taken from the axillary draining lymph nodes of breast cancer patients. The receptor was derived from a female donor with breast cancer. Some clones in this sample may be carry-over from other donors' samples. Specimen: axillary lymph node tissue.

For the CDR3, the sequence is CASRGGGYNEQFF. In nucleotides, the sequence is TGCGCCAGCAGGGGGGGTGGCTACAATGAGCAGTTCTTC. The chain was built from TRBV10-2 and TRBJ2-1; the D region possibly corresponds to TRBD2 (6 bases align). From the cysteine through the phenylalanine, the CDR3 covers 13 amino acids. Only the CDR3 DNA stays, 39 bases, in frame from base 1. Trimming removed 6 bases from V and 3 bases from J, leaving 9 bases between the germline ends. Sequences WSHSY (CDR1) and SAAADI (CDR2) are obtained from the germline V gene.